The 16 T cell receptor beta chains below were found in one sample sequenced in a study of breast tumors, draining lymph nodes, adjacent tissues. Breast cancer patients provided tissue from their axillary draining lymph nodes. TCRdb re-analysed the multiplex PCR reads in MiXCR, keeping a single row per CDR3 protein. The sample gives some 230,000 distinct CDR3 sequences, under 40% of which show up once; approximately 3.6% is in the top ten. The sample was axillary lymph node tissue. The receptors come from a female donor with breast cancer. Some clones in this sample may be carry-over from other donors' samples.

The V call is TRBV20-1, the J call TRBJ1-4; D unclear. The CDR3 has 14 amino acids. The germline V gene has CDR1 DFQATT and CDR2 SNEGSKA (reference sequence). The V and J ends lost 2 bases and 7 bases respectively, with 14 bases between them. The CDR3 nucleotides read TGCAGTGCTAGACTAGCGGGCCCTCTTGAAAAACTGTTTTTT. It encodes CSARLAGPLEKLFF.

In its sample, this clonotype was seen many times. This sequence joins TRBV20-1 and TRBJ2-1, with D possibly TRBD2 on 6 matching bases. Trimming took 6 bases from V and 1 from J, leaving 16 bases between them. Looked up from germline, CDR1 is DFQATT and CDR2 is SNEGSKA (reference sequence). The CDR3 runs 15 residues. In DNA form, the CDR3 reads TGCAGTGCCCCGGAGGGCAGGGCGTCCTACAATGAGCAGTTCTTC. This encodes CSAPEGRASYNEQFF.

This clonotype was seen many times. V usage is TRBV2 and J usage is TRBJ2-1; D is undetermined. V was cut by 2 bases and J by 0 bases, with 5 bases left in between. CDR1 and CDR2 (germline): SNHLY, FYNNEI. This CDR3 is 14 amino acids long. Written as DNA, the CDR3 is TGTGCCAGCAGTGAACGAGGCTCCTACAATGAGCAGTTCTTC. Amino acids: CASSERGSYNEQFF.

About this clonotype: A much bigger clone sits one base away, suggesting this may be a read error. The chain joins TRBV5-1 to TRBJ2-7; D is perhaps TRBD2 (6 bases). CDR1 is SGHRS and CDR2 is YFSETQ in the germline V gene. The CDR3 length is 14 residues. CDR3 in DNA: TGCGCCAGCAGCTGGGGGACTGGATTGGGCGAGCAGTGCTTC. Translating gives CASSWGTGLGEQCF.

In this sample, this clonotype turned up many times. The V gene is TRBV9, the J gene TRBJ2-7; no definite D call. Deletions cut 3 bases from V and 5 bases from J, with 12 bases between. Germline lookup yields CDR1 SGDLS and CDR2 YYNGEE. The CDR3 consists of 13 residues. The CDR3 loop is CASSETPSNEQYF. Here the CDR3 DNA reads TGTGCCAGCAGCGAGACCCCCTCGAACGAGCAGTACTTC.

The V and J genes are TRBV7-9 and TRBJ1-6; TRBD1 matches at 7 bases. The J segment lost 15 bases and the V segment lost 7 bases, leaving 18 bases of the junction unmatched. The V gene's germline CDR1 is SEHNR and CDR2 FQNEAQ (reference sequence). The CDR3 length is 15 residues. Written as DNA, the CDR3 is TGTGCCAGCAACACCGACAGGGCTCGGAGTTTTCTCCTCCACTTT. This sequence encodes CASNTDRARSFLLHF.

This clonotype was seen ten or more times. This chain joins TRBV11-2 and TRBJ2-7; 10 nucleotides match TRBD2. In germline, CDR1 is SGHAT, CDR2 FQNNGV. The CDR3 covers 18 residues. V gave up 2 bases and J gave up 1 base; unmatched junction bases: 11. The CDR3 nucleotides are TGTGCCAGCAGCTTAATTCGTTCTAGCGGGAGCAGGTCCTACGAGCAGTACTTC. Translating it yields CASSLIRSSGSRSYEQYF.

This clonotype was seen ten or more times. The chain has TRBV7-9 and TRBJ2-2; 8 bases match TRBD1. Germline CDR1 reads SEHNR; CDR2 reads FQNEAQ (reference sequence). The CDR3 length is 16 residues. J lost 5 bases, V lost 0 bases, and 5 bases had no gene match. CDR3 bases: TGTGCCAGCAGCTTAGCACTGACAGGGGTAACCGGGGAGCTGTTTTTT. Protein product: CASSLALTGVTGELFF.

This clonotype appeared many times. This chain connects TRBV18 to TRBJ2-2, with D uncertain. Trimming took 5 bases from V and 3 from J, leaving 7 bases between them. Germline loops: CDR1 KGHSH, CDR2 LQKENI. The CDR3 extends over 13 amino acids. The CDR3 spells CASSGMDTGELFF. The CDR3 DNA sequence: TGTGCCAGCTCAGGCATGGACACCGGGGAGCTGTTTTTT.

This sequence joins TRBV6-1 and TRBJ1-4; 8 bases line up with TRBD1. This CDR3 comprises 14 residues. Germline CDR1 reads MNHNS; CDR2 reads SASEGT. Losses at the gene ends were 5 bases for V and 7 bases for J; bases not matched to a gene: 6. The CDR3 spells CASSPRGLSEKLFF. CDR3 sequence (DNA): TGTGCCAGCAGTCCCAGGGGGCTGAGTGAAAAACTGTTTTTT.

This clonotype has a handful of counts. The chain links TRBV3-1 to TRBJ2-3; D is possibly TRBD1 or TRBD2 (5 bases each). The V gene's germline CDR1 is LGHDT and CDR2 YNNKEL (reference sequence). V shed 5 bases and J shed 3 bases, with 18 bases lying between them. The CDR3 has 16 amino acids. This chain's CDR3 is CASSKAGTARTDTQYF. In DNA form, the CDR3 reads TGTGCCAGCAGCAAAGCCGGGACCGCAAGGACAGATACGCAGTATTTT.

The chain uses TRBV28 and TRBJ2-7; TRBD1 agrees at 8 bases. CDR3 size: 15 residues. The germline CDR1 and CDR2 sequences are MDHEN and SYDVKM. V shed 2 bases and J 2 bases; nucleotides not matched to a gene: 5. CDR3 bases: TGTGCCAGCAGTTTAGAGACAGGGGCCACCTACGAGCAGTACTTC. It translates to CASSLETGATYEQYF.

This clonotype was seen ten or more times. V and J are TRBV10-3 and TRBJ2-1, with D perhaps TRBD1 (6 bases). Between the trimmed V and J ends, which lost 7 bases and 8 bases, there was a span of 18 bases. The germline gives CDR1 ENHRY, CDR2 SYGVKD. The CDR3 loop spans 14 amino acids. The CDR3 reads CAIKAATPGDEQFF. CDR3 in DNA: TGTGCCATCAAGGCGGCGACTCCAGGGGATGAGCAGTTCTTC.

In this sample, this clonotype turned up once. V gene TRBV6-6 combines with J gene TRBJ1-5; TRBD1 agrees at 7 bases. CDR1 MNHNY and CDR2 SVGAGI come from the germline V gene (reference sequence). CDR3 length equals 16 residues. Trimming cost V 5 bases and J 2 bases; bases outside gene matches: 9. CDR3 nucleotide sequence: TGTGCCAGCAGTCCCCCCCAGGGGGATGGCAATCAGCCCCAGCATTTT. It translates to CASSPPQGDGNQPQHF.

In this sample, this clonotype turned up a few times. This could be a read error, since a much larger clone is one nucleotide away. The chain uses TRBV7-9 and TRBJ1-2; D uncertain. CDR1 is SEHNR, CDR2 FQNEAQ, per germline (reference sequence). The CDR3 loop spans 12 amino acids. CDR3 in DNA: TGTGCCAGCAGCGGTTCTAACTATGGCTGCACCTTC. Its protein is CASSGSNYGCTF.

This clonotype was found many times. The rearrangement links TRBV20-1 to TRBJ2-3, with D possibly called TRBD1 or TRBD2 (5 bases each). CDR1 and CDR2 from the germline V gene are DFQATT and SNEGSKA (reference sequence). The CDR3 has 13 residues. Deletions cut 1 base from V and 2 bases from J, with 7 bases between. The CDR3 protein is CSARGDPTDTQYF. CDR3 DNA: TGCAGTGCTAGAGGGGACCCCACAGATACGCAGTATTTT.